This T cell receptor (beta chain) was sequenced in a study of T cells in localized non-small cell lung cancer. About this clone itself: Antigen: not known.

TCRdb keeps only in-frame clones here, not all; method: immunoSEQ multiplex PCR. The sample has about 54,000 clones; approximately 80% are singletons. This CDR3 is built from 15 residues. The germline gives CDR1 SGHRS, CDR2 YFSETQ. V lost 0 bases, J lost 4 bases, and 14 bases lay in between. The study, taken as a whole, reports: Sequencing covered just one tumor region, so heterogeneity cannot be ruled out. Uninvolved adjacent lung, not tumor, had the highest T cell clonality. Appearances in adjacent lung were noted for a median about 50 of the top 100 tumor clones.

This sequence joins TRBV5-1 and TRBJ2-7; a weak D match, TRBD2 (6 bases). This clonotype originated in a female donor older than 55 with stage II squamous cell lung carcinoma. The sequences come from peripheral blood, collected before any cancer treatment. CDR3 coding DNA: TGCGCCAGCAGCTTGGGGGGAGGCGGCCAGTACGAGCAGTACTTC. Its protein product is CASSLGGGGQYEQYF.